The next 10 T cell receptor beta chains were all read from a single sample in a study of OX40 agonist ivuxolimab in advanced cancers. Using immunoSEQ multiplex PCR, the repertoire was profiled, and TCRdb retains in-frame clones only, with some absent. The table shows some 98,000 clones, with 87% occurring only once. Sequencing used CD4+ or CD8+ T cells sorted from blood, obtained in a trial of the OX40 agonist ivuxolimab. These receptor sequences come from an adult with an advanced solid tumor such as melanoma, head and neck, liver or kidney cancer.

DNA for the CDR3: TGTGCCAGCAGCGCTGGGGTCGGGACGACGGCCAATGAGCAGTTCTTC. Amino acids: CASSAGVGTTANEQFF. This chain uses TRBV9 with TRBJ2-1; D may correspond to TRBD1 or TRBD2 (5 bases each). This CDR3 is built from 16 residues. Trimming shortened V by 3 bases and J by 6 bases, and 19 bases separated the two germline ends. From germline, CDR1 is SGDLS and CDR2 YYNGEE.

The chain is built from TRBV2 and TRBJ1-1, with D possibly matching TRBD1 (6 bases). CDR1 SNHLY and CDR2 FYNNEI come from the germline V gene. The CDR3 runs to 14 residues. The V and J ends lost 4 bases and 2 bases respectively, with 11 bases between them. CDR3 loop: CASSVQGKNTEAFF. The CDR3 DNA sequence: TGTGCCAGCAGTGTTCAGGGGAAAAACACTGAAGCTTTCTTT.

CDR3 in amino acids: CASTPRVERVQTGELFF. CDR3 bases: TGTGCCAGCACCCCTCGCGTGGAGAGGGTACAAACCGGGGAGCTGTTTTTT. This chain uses TRBV27 with TRBJ2-2, with D tentatively TRBD2 (5 bases). The V end lost 7 bases, the J end lost 5 bases, and 23 bases lay between the germline ends. The CDR3 has 17 residues. Germline CDR1 reads MNHEY; CDR2 reads SMNVEV (reference sequence).

The chain links TRBV6-4 to TRBJ1-2; 9 bases line up with TRBD1. From germline, CDR1 is MRHNA and CDR2 SNTAGT. J gave up 7 bases and V 6 bases, and 9 bases lay outside the gene matches. This CDR3 is built from 14 residues. In nucleotides, the CDR3 is TGTGCCAGCAGAATCAAAACAGGGGGCACTGGCTACACCTTC. The encoded protein is CASRIKTGGTGYTF.

This clone has only one observation. This chain joins TRBV7-3 and TRBJ2-3; TRBD1 might be the D (5 bases). The V and J ends lost 1 base and 2 bases respectively, with 10 bases between them. Germline V gene sequence: CDR1 SGHTA, CDR2 FQGTGA. The CDR3 sequence is 15 residues long. The CDR3 sequence: CASSLRQGITDTQYF. CDR3 sequence (DNA): TGTGCCAGCAGCTTAAGGCAGGGAATCACAGATACGCAGTATTTT.

The chain couples TRBV5-1 to TRBJ2-2; TRBD2 matches 10 bases. Trimming cost V 7 bases and J 3 bases; bases outside gene matches: 3. The CDR3 consists of 14 residues. Germline V gene data show CDR1 as SGHRS and CDR2 as YFSETQ. The CDR3 DNA sequence: TGCGCCAGCCTCGGGACTAGCGACACCGGGGAGCTGTTTTTT. Its protein product is CASLGTSDTGELFF. Combining the CDR3 with reference TRBV5-1 and TRBJ2-2 gives the whole variable domain KAGVTQTPRYLIKTRGQQVTLSCSPISGHRSVSWYQQTPGQGLQFLFEYFSETQRNKGNFPGRFSGRQFSNSRSEMNVSTLELGDSALYLCASLGTSDTGELFFGEGSRLTVL.

The chain links TRBV27 to TRBJ2-4; 8 bases are a match to TRBD2. Trimming cost V 5 bases and J 2 bases; bases outside gene matches: 8. The CDR3 has 16 amino acids. From germline, CDR1 is MNHEY and CDR2 SMNVEV (reference sequence). The CDR3 DNA reads TGTGCCAGCAGTGAGGGGCGGGGGGCAACCAAAAACATTCAGTACTTC. Translation gives CASSEGRGATKNIQYF.

The J gene is TRBJ2-1, the V gene TRBV5-6; a possible D gene is TRBD1 (7 bases). There are 16 residues in the CDR3. The V end lost 4 bases, the J end lost 0 bases, and 14 bases lay between the germline ends. Germline lookup yields CDR1 SGHDT and CDR2 YYEEEE. CDR3 DNA sequence: TGTGCCAGCAGCCGGGGGACAGTTCCCTCCTACAATGAGCAGTTCTTC. It yields the protein CASSRGTVPSYNEQFF.

The chain employs TRBV7-8 and TRBJ1-1; tentative D call: TRBD1 (5 bases). CDR1 is SGHVS and CDR2 is FQNEAQ in the germline V gene. The CDR3 is 14 residues long. The V end lost 4 bases, the J end lost 6 bases, and 15 bases lay between the germline ends. The CDR3 spells CASSSRGGRAEAFF. CDR3 bases: TGTGCCAGCAGCTCTAGGGGCGGGCGCGCTGAAGCTTTCTTT.

The chain couples TRBV6-1 to TRBJ1-3; D is ambiguous. From germline, CDR1 is MNHNS and CDR2 SASEGT. The CDR3 consists of 11 residues. The germline V and J ends were trimmed by 7 bases and 4 bases, with 5 bases remaining between them. CDR3 nucleotide sequence: TGTGCCAGCATGGGGGGAAACACCATATATTTT. Protein product: CASMGGNTIYF.